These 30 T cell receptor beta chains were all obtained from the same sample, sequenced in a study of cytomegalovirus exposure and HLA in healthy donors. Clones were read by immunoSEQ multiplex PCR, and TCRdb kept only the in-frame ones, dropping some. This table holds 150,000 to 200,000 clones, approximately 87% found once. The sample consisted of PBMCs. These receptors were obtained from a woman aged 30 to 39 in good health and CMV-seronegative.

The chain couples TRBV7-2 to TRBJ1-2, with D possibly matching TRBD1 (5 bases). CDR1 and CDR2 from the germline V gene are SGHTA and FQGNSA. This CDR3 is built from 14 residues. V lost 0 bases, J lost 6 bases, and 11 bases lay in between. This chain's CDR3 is CASSLAGVWDGYTF. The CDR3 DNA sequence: TGTGCCAGCAGCTTAGCGGGGGTTTGGGATGGCTACACCTTC.

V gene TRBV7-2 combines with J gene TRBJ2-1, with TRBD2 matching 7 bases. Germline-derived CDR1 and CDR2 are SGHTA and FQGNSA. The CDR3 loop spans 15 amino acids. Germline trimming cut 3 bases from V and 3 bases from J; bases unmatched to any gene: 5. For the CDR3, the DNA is TGTGCCAGCAGCTTTTACGGGGGGAACTACAATGAGCAGTTCTTC. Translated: CASSFYGGNYNEQFF.

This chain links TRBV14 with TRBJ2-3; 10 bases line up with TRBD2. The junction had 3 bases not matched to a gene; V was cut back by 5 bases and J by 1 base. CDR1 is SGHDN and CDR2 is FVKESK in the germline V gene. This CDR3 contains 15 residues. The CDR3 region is CASSFLAGGTDTQYF. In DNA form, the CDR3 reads TGTGCCAGCAGCTTTCTAGCGGGGGGCACAGATACGCAGTATTTT.

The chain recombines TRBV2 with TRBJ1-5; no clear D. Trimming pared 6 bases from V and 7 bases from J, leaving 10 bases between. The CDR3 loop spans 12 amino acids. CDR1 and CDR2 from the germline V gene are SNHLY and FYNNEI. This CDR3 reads CASREMGQPQHF. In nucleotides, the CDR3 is TGTGCCAGCAGGGAGATGGGCCAGCCCCAGCATTTT.

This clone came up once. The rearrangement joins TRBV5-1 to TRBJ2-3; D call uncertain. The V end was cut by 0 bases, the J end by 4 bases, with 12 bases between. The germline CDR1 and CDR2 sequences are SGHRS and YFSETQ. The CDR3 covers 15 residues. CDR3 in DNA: TGCGCCAGCAGCTTGGCGGGTCCAAGTTCAGATACGCAGTATTTT. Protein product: CASSLAGPSSDTQYF. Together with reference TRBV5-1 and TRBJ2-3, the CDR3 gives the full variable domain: KAGVTQTPRYLIKTRGQQVTLSCSPISGHRSVSWYQQTPGQGLQFLFEYFSETQRNKGNFPGRFSGRQFSNSRSEMNVSTLELGDSALYLCASSLAGPSSDTQYFGPGTRLTVL.

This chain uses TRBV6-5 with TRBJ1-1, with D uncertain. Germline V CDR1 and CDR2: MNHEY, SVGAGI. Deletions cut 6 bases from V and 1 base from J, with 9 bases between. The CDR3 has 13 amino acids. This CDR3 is CASSTVTNTEAFF. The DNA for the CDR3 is TGTGCCAGCAGCACGGTTACGAACACTGAAGCTTTCTTT.

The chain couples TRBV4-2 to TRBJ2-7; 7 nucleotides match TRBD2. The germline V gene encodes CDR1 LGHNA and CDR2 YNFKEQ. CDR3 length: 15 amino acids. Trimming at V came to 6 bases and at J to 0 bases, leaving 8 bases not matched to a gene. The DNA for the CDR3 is TGTGCCAGCAGACCTCTAGCGGACTACTCCTACGAGCAGTACTTC. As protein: CASRPLADYSYEQYF.

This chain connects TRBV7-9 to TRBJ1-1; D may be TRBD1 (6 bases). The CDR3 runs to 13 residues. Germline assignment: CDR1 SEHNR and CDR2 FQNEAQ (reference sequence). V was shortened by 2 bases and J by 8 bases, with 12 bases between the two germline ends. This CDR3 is CASSLLVQGEAFF. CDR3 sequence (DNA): TGTGCCAGCAGCTTACTGGTCCAGGGGGAAGCTTTCTTT.

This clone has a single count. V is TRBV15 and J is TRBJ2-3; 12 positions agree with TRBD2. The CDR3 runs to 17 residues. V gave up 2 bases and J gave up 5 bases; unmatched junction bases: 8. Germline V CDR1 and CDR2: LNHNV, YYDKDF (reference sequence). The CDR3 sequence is CATSRLGLAGIKDTQYF. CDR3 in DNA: TGTGCCACCAGCAGACTAGGACTAGCGGGAATCAAAGATACGCAGTATTTT. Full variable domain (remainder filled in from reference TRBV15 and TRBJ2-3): DAMVIQNPRYQVTQFGKPVTLSCSQTLNHNVMYWYQQKSSQAPKLLFHYYDKDFNNEADTPDNFQSRRPNTSFCFLDIRSPGLGDTAMYLCATSRLGLAGIKDTQYFGPGTRLTVL.

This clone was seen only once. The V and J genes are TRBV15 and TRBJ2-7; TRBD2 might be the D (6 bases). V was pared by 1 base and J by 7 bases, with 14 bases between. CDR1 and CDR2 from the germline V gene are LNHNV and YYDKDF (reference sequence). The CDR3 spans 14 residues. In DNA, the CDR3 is TGTGCCACCAGCAGAGTGGAGGGGTTCGATGAGCAGTACTTC. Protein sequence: CATSRVEGFDEQYF.

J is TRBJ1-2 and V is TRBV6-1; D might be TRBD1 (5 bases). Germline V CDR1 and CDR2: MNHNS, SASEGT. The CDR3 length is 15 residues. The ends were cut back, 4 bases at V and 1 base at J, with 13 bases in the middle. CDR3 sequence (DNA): TGTGCCAGCAGTGGGCCCGACAGTTTTAACTATGGCTACACCTTC. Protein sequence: CASSGPDSFNYGYTF.

CDR3 protein: CASSENGSGGYTF. The CDR3 DNA sequence: TGTGCCAGCAGTGAAAATGGTTCAGGTGGCTACACCTTC. The V and J genes are TRBV2 and TRBJ1-2; D gene uncertain. The germline V gene encodes CDR1 SNHLY and CDR2 FYNNEI. V lost 2 bases to trimming and J lost 7 bases, with 11 bases between them. The CDR3 is 13 residues long.

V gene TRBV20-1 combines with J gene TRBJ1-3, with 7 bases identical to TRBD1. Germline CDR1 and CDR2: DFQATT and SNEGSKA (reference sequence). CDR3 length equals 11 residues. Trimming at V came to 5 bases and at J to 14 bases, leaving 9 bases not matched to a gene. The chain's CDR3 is CSARGQDRLYF. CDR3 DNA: TGCAGTGCTCGTGGACAGGATAGGTTATATTTT.

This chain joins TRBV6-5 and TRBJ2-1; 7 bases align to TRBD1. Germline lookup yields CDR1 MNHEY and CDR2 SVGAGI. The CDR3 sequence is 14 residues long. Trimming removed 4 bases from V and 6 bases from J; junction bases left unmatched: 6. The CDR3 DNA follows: TGTGCCAGCAGTTTTGGACAGGCTCCCAATGAGCAGTTCTTC. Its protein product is CASSFGQAPNEQFF.

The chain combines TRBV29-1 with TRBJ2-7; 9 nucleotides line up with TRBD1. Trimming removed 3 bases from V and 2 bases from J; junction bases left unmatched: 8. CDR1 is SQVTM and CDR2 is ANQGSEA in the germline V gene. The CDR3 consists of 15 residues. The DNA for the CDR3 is TGCAGCGTTGAGTTCGGACAGGGGTATCCCTACGAGCAGTACTTC. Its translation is CSVEFGQGYPYEQYF.

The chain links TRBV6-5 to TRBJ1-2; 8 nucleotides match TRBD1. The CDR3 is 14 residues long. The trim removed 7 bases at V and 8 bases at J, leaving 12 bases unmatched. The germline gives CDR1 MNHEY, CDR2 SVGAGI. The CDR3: CASTSPRTGSGYTF. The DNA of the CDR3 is TGTGCCAGCACATCCCCCCGGACAGGGAGCGGCTACACCTTC.

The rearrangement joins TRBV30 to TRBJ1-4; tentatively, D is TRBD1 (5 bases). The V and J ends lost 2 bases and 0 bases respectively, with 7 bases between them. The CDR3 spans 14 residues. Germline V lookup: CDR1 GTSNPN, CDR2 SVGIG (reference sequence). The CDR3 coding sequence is TGTGCCTGGAGTAGGGGTCCAACTAATGAAAAACTGTTTTTT. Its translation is CAWSRGPTNEKLFF.

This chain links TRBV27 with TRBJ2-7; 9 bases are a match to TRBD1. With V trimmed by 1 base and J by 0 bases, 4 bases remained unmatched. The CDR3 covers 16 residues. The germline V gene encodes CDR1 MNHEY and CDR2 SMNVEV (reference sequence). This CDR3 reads CASSLFLGQGSYEQYF. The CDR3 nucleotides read TGTGCCAGCAGTTTATTTTTGGGACAGGGCTCCTACGAGCAGTACTTC.

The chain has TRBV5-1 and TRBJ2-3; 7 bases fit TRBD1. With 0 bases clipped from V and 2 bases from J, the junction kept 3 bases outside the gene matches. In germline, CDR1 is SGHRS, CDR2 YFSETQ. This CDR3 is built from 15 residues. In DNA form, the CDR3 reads TGCGCCAGCAGCTTGGGGGGACAGATCACAGATACGCAGTATTTT. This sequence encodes CASSLGGQITDTQYF.

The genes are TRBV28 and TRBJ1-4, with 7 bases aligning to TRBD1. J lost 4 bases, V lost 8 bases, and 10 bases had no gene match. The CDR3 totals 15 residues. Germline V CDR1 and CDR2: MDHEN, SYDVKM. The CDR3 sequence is CASGGDSKNNEKLFF. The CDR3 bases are TGTGCCAGCGGTGGGGACAGCAAGAATAATGAAAAACTGTTTTTT.

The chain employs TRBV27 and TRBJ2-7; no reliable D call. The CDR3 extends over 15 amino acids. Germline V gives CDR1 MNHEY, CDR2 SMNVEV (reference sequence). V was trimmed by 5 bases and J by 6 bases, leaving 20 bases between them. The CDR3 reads CASSISFGPGFEQYF. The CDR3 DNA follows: TGTGCCAGCAGTATCTCTTTCGGGCCGGGTTTCGAGCAGTACTTC.

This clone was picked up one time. The chain's CDR3 is CASSLSGELFF. DNA of the CDR3: TGTGCCAGCAGCTTATCCGGGGAGCTGTTTTTT. The genes are TRBV11-2 and TRBJ2-2; D is unclear. CDR1 is SGHAT and CDR2 is FQNNGV in the germline V gene. Trimming took off 2 bases at V and 6 bases at J, with 1 base between the two ends. The CDR3 runs to 11 residues.

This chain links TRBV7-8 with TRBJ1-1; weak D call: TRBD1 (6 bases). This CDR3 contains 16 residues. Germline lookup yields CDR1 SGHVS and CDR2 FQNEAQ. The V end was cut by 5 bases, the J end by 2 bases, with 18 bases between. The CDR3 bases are TGTGCCAGCAGCGTAAGCAGGGGCATTTCCAACACTGAAGCTTTCTTT. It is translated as CASSVSRGISNTEAFF.

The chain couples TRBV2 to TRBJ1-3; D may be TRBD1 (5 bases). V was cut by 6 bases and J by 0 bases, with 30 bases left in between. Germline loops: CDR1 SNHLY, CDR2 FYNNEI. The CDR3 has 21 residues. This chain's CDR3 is CASRALLAGILPGNSGNTIYF. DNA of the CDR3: TGTGCCAGCAGGGCTCTGTTGGCGGGTATTTTACCAGGGAACTCTGGAAACACCATATATTTT.

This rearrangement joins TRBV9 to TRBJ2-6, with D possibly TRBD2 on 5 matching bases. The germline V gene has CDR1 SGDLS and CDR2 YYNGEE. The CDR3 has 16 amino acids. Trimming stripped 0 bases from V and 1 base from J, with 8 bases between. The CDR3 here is CASSVGTVSGANVLTF. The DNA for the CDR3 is TGTGCCAGCAGCGTAGGGACTGTATCTGGGGCCAACGTCCTGACTTTC.

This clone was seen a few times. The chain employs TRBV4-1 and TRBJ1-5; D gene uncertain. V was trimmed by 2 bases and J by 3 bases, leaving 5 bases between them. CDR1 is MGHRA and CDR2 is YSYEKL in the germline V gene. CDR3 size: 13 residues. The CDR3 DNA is TGCGCCAGCAGCCAAATACCCAATCAGCCCCAGCATTTT. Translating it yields CASSQIPNQPQHF.

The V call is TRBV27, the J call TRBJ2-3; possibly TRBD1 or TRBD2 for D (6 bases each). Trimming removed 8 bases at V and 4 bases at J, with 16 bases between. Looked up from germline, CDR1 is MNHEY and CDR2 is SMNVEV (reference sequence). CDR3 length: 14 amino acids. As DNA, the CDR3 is TGTGCCAGCCCCCGGGGGCTAGAGGCAGATACGCAGTATTTT. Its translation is CASPRGLEADTQYF.

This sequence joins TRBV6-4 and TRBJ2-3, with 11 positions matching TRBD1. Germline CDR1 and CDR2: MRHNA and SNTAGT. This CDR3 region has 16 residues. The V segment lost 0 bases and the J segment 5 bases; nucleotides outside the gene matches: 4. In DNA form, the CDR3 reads TGTGCCAGCAGTGACTCAGGACAGGGGGCGAAAGATACGCAGTATTTT. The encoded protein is CASSDSGQGAKDTQYF.

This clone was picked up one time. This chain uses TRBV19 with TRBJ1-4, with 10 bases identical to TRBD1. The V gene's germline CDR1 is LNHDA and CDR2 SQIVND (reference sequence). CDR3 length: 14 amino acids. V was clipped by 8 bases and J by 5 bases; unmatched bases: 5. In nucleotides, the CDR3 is TGTGCCAGTCGCACGGACAGGGGGAATGAAAAACTGTTTTTT. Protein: CASRTDRGNEKLFF.

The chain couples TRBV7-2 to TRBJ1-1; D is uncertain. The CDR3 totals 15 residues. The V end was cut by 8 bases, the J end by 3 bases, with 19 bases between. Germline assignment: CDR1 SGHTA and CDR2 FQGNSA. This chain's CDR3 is CASSPSQRGDTEAFF. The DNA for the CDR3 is TGTGCCAGCTCCCCTTCACAACGGGGAGACACTGAAGCTTTCTTT. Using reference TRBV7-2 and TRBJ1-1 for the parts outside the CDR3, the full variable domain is GAGVSQSPSNKVTEKGKDVELRCDPISGHTALYWYRQSLGQGLEFLIYFQGNSAPDKSGLPSDRFSAERTGGSVSTLTIQRTQQEDSAVYLCASSPSQRGDTEAFFGQGTRLTVV.